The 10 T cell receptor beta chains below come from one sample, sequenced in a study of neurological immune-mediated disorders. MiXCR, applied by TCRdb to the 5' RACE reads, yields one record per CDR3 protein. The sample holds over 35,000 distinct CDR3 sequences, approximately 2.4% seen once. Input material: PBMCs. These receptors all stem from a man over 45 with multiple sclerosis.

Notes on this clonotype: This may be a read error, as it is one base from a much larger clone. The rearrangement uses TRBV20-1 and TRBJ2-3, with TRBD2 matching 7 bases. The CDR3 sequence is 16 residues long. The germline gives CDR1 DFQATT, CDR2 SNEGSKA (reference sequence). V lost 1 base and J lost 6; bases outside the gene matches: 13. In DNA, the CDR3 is TGCAGTGCTAGAGCCGGGCTAGCGGTTACCCGGGATACGCAGTATTTT. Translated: CSARAGLAVTRDTQYF.

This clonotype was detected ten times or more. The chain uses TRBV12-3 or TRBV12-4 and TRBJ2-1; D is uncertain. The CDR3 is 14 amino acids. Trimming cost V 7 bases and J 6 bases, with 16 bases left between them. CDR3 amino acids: CASTIWGKRNEQFF. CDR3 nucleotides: TGTGCCAGCACAATATGGGGAAAGCGCAATGAGCAGTTCTTC.

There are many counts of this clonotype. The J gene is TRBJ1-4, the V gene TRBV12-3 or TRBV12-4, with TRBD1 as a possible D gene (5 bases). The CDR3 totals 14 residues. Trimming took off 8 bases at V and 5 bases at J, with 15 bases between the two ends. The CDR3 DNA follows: TGTGCCAGCTCGGGGGGGGGTTTCAATGAAAAACTGTTTTTT. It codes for CASSGGGFNEKLFF.

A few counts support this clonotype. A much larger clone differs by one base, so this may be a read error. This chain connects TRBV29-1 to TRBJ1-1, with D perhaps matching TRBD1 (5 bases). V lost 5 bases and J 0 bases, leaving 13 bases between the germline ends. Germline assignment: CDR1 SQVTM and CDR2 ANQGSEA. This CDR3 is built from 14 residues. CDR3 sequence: CSVKAGQLNTEAFF. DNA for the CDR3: TGCAGCGTTAAGGCCGGACAATTGAACACTGAAGCTTTCTTT.

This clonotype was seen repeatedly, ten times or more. The CDR3 loop is CAISGGDREPTF. Here the CDR3 DNA reads TGTGCCATCAGTGGCGGGGACAGGGAACCTACCTTC. The chain uses TRBV10-3 and TRBJ1-2; 9 nucleotides match TRBD1. The CDR3 contains 12 residues. The germline CDR1 and CDR2 sequences are ENHRY and SYGVKD. V shed 4 bases and J 14 bases; nucleotides not matched to a gene: 8.

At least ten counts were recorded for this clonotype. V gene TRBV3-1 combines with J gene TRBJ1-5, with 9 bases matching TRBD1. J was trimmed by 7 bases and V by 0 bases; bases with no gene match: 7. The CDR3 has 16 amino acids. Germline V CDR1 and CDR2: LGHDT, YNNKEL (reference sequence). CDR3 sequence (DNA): TGTGCCAGCAGCCAAGACGCGACAGGGGGGGAACAGCCCCAGCATTTT. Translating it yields CASSQDATGGEQPQHF.

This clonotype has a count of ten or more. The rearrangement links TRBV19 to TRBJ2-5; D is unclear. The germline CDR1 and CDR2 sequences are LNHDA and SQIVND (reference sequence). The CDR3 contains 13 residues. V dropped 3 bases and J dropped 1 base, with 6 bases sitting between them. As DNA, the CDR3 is TGTGCCAGTAGTATTACGTCCCAAGAGACCCAGTACTTC. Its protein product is CASSITSQETQYF.

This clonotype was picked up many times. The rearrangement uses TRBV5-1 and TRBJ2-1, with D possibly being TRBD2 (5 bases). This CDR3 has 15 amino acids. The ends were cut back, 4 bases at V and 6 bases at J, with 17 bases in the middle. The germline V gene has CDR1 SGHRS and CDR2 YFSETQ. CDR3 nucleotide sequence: TGCGCCAGCAGCCGAGCCGCTAGCTCCCCCAATGAGCAGTTCTTC. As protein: CASSRAASSPNEQFF.

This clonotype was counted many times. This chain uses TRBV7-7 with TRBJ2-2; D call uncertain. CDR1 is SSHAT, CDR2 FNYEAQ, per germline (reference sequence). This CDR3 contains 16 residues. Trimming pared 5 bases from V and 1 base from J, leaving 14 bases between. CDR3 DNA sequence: TGTGCCAGCAGCCCCTTGGTAGAGTTGAACACCGGGGAGCTGTTTTTT. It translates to CASSPLVELNTGELFF.

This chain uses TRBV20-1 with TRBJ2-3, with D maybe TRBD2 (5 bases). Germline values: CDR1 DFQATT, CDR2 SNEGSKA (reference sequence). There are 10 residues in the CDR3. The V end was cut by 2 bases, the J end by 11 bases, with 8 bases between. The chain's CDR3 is CSARPRGQYF. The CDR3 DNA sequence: TGCAGTGCTAGACCCCGGGGGCAGTATTTT.